This T cell receptor (beta chain) emerged from a study of immune evolution from preneoplasia to lung adenocarcinoma (dated by TCRdb to about 2021). With regard to the full study: The study used immune gene expression, TCR sequencing and multiplex immunofluorescence to profile the immune contexture of lung adenocarcinoma precursors and invasive adenocarcinoma. Resected precursor lesions (AAH, AIS, MIA) and invasive adenocarcinomas were compared with paired morphologically normal lung tissue. The sample size was set by how many specimens were available, not by a prior power calculation. The immune data were integrated with whole exome sequencing and methylation data from the same cohort of nodules. The overall cohort was made up of about 53 patients with pulmonary nodules who had surgical resection. A total of around 52 patients contributed TCR sequencing data. It was reported in the study that approximately 99 samples were used for TCR sequencing. Class I HLA alleles were inferred from exome data with POLYSOLVER, and allele-specific HLA loss was detected with LOHHLA.

This clone was detected only once. Its antigen is not yet known. No clone much larger than this one lies a single base away; base qualities are absent. For CDR1 and CDR2, the germline V gene lists SQVTM and ANQGSEA. Taken from cysteine to phenylalanine, the CDR3 has 16 residues. The retained sequence is limited to the CDR3, 48 bases, with the frame set at the first base. The V and J ends are trimmed by 4 bases and 0 bases, leaving 18 bases between them. Between the mid-2010s and the late 2010s, the patients underwent resection in either Japan or China. Two lung cancer pathologists independently confirmed the histologic diagnosis of each case on H&E slides. FFPE tissue was used for DNA isolation with the AllPrep DNA/RNA FFPE Kit. On the study overall, not on this receptor specifically: Normal lung had the highest top T cell clone frequencies, which appeared to decline progressively from AAH through AIS, MIA and invasive adenocarcinoma. Clonality was highest in normal lung, while later-stage lesions appeared to have lower clonality but higher T cell density and diversity. The findings rested on association rather than direct causation, and larger cohorts with long-term follow-up and longitudinal biopsies were considered necessary. Because all patients came from Japan and China, whether the findings apply to Western populations was uncertain.

TCR beta CDR3 regions were sequenced from DNA using the immunoSEQ hsTCRbeta Kit. The paper's data handling went like this. The ImmunoSEQ Analyzer was used to analyse the TCR sequencing data. T cell clonality was defined as 1 minus Pielou's evenness, calculated on productive rearrangements. The inverse Simpson index, applied to productive templates, was used to measure T cell diversity. T cell density was defined as TCR beta template counts normalized to usable DNA, with usable DNA estimated by amplification and sequencing of housekeeping genes. TCR metrics were compared across histologic stages using two-sided Kruskal-Wallis tests. What TCRdb holds here is the immuneACCESS table cut down to in-frame rearrangements. Part of the clones is not present; checked against another copy, under half of the missing clones reflect an unresolved V gene, and the others are unexplained. The V and J calls and clone size are taken from that table; D and trimming were inferred from the DNA. This sample has more than 4,000 clones in its table, and around three quarters of those were observed once. The leading ten clones occupy approximately 14% of the sample.

Material: FFPE normal lung tissue adjacent to the tumor. The chain is assembled from TRBV29-1 and TRBJ1-1; TRBD1 is a weak D gene call, 5 bases matching. The sequence was collected from a person over 45 with lung adenocarcinoma. The CDR3 protein sequence reads: CSVVGVAQPMNTEAFF. The sequenced DNA: TGCAGCGTTGTGGGGGTGGCACAGCCCATGAACACTGAAGCTTTCTTT.